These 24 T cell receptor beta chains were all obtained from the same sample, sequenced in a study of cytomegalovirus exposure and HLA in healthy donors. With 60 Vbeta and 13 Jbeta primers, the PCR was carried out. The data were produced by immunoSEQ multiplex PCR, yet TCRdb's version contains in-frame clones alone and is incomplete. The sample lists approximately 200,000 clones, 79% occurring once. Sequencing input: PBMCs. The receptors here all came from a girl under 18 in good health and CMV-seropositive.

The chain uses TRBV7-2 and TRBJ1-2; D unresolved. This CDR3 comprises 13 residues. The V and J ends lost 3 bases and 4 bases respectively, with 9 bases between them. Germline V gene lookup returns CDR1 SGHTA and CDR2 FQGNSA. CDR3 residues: CASSFEGSYGYTF. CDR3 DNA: TGTGCCAGCAGCTTTGAGGGTTCCTATGGCTACACCTTC.

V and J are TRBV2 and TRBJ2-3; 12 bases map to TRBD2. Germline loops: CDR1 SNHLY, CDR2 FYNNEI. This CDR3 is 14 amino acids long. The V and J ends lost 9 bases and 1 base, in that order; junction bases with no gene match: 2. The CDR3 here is CARRLAGGTDTQYF. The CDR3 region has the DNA TGTGCCAGGCGACTAGCGGGGGGCACAGATACGCAGTATTTT.

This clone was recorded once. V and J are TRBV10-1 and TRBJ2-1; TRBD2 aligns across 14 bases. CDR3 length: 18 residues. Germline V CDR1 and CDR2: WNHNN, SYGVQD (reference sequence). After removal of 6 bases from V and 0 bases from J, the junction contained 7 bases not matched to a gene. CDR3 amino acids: CASSALGLAGGSYNEQFF. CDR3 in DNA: TGCGCCAGCAGCGCTCTCGGACTAGCGGGGGGCTCCTACAATGAGCAGTTCTTC.

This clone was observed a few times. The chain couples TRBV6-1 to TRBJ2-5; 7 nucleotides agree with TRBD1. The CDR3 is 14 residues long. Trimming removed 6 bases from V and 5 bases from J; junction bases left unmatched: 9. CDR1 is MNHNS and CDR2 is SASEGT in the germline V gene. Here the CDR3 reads CASSKGQADETQYF. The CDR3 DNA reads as TGTGCCAGCAGCAAAGGACAGGCCGATGAGACCCAGTACTTC.

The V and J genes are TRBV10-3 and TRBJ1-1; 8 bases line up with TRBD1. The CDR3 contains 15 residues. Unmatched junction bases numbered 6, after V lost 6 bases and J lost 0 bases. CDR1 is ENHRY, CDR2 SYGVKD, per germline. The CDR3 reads CAIRADRALNTEAFF. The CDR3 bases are TGTGCCATCAGGGCGGACAGGGCGCTGAACACTGAAGCTTTCTTT.

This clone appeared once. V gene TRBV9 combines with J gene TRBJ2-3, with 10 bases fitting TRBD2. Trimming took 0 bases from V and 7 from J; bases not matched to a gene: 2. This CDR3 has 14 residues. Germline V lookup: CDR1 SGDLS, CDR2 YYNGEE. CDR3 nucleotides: TGTGCCAGCAGCGTAGAAGCGGGGGGGAATACGCAGTATTTT. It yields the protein CASSVEAGGNTQYF.

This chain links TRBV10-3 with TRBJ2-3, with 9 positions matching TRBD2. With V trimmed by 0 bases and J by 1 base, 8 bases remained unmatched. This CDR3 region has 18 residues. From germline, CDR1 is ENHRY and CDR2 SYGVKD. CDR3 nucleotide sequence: TGTGCCATCAGTGAGTCGCAGGGGGTAGCGGGGGGCACAGATACGCAGTATTTT. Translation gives CAISESQGVAGGTDTQYF.

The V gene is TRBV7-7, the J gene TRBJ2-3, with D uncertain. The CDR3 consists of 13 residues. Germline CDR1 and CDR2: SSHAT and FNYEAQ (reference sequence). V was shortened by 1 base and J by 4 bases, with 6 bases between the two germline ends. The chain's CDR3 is CASSLGGPDTQYF. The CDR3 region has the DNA TGTGCCAGCAGCTTAGGTGGCCCAGATACGCAGTATTTT.

The CDR3 bases are TGCAGCGTGTCCGGGACTAGCACCCAATCCGCGAACACCGGGGAGCTGTTTTTT. Translation gives CSVSGTSTQSANTGELFF. V gene TRBV29-1 combines with J gene TRBJ2-2, with 9 nucleotides matching TRBD2. This CDR3 has 18 amino acids. After removal of 6 bases from V and 0 bases from J, the junction contained 14 bases not matched to a gene. Germline V gene sequence: CDR1 SQVTM, CDR2 ANQGSEA.

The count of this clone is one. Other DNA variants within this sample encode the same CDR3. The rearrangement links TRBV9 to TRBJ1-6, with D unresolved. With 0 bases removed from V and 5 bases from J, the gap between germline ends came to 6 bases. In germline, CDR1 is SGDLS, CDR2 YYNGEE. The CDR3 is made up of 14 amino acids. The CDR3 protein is CASSVGQDNSPLHF. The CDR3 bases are TGTGCCAGCAGCGTAGGGCAGGATAATTCACCCCTCCACTTT.

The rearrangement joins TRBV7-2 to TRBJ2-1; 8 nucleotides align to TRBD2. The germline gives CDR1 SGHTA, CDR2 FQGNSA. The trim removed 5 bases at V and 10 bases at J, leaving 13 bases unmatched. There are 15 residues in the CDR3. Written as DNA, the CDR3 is TGTGCCAGCAGCAAGGGACTAGGGGCAAGCGGCGAGCAGTTCTTC. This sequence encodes CASSKGLGASGEQFF.

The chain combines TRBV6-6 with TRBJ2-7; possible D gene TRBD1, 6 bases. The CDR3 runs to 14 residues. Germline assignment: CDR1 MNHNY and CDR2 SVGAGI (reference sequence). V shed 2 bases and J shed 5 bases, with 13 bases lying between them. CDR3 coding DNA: TGTGCCAGCAGTTACCCGGGACACAGGAACGAGCAGTACTTC. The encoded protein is CASSYPGHRNEQYF.

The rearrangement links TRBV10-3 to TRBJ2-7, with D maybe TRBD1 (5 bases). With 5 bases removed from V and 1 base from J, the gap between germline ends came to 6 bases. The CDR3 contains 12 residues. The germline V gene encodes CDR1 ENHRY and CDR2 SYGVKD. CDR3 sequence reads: CAISPGSYEQYF. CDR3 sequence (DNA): TGTGCCATCAGTCCAGGGTCCTACGAGCAGTACTTC.

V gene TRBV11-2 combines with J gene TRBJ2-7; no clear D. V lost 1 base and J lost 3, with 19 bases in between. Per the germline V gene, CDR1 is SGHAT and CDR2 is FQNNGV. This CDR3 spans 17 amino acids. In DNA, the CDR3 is TGTGCCAGCAGCTTAGGCCCACCGTTAGCTGAAGGCTACGAGCAGTACTTC. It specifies CASSLGPPLAEGYEQYF.

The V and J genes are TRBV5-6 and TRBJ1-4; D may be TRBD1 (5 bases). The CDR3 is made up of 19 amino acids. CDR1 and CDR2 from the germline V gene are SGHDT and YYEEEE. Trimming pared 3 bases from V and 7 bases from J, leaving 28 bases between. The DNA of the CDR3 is TGTGCCAGCAGCTCAAACCGGGACTTAACCTTCGCATGGGGTGAAAAACTGTTTTTT. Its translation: CASSSNRDLTFAWGEKLFF. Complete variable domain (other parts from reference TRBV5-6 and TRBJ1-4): DAGVTQSPTHLIKTRGQQVTLRCSPKSGHDTVSWYQQALGQGPQFIFQYYEEEERQRGNFPDRFSGHQFPNYSSELNVNALLLGDSALYLCASSSNRDLTFAWGEKLFFGSGTQLSVL.

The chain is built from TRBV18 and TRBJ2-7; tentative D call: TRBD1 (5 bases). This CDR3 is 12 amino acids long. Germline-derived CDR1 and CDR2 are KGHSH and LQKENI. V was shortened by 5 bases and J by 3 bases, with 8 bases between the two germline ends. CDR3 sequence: CASSIDSYEQYF. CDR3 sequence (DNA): TGTGCCAGCTCAATCGACAGCTACGAGCAGTACTTC.

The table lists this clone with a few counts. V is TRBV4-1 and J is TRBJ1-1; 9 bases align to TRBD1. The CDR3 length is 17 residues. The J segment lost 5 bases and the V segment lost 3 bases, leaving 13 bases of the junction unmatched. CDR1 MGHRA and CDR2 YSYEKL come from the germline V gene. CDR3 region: CASSQSGTGSMGTEAFF. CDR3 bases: TGCGCCAGCAGCCAGAGCGGGACAGGGTCGATGGGAACTGAAGCTTTCTTT.

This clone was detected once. The CDR3 loop reads CASSMGQGNTGELFF. Written as DNA, the CDR3 is TGTGCCAGCAGTATGGGGCAGGGAAACACCGGGGAGCTGTTTTTT. The chain joins TRBV5-4 to TRBJ2-2; possibly TRBD1 for D (5 bases). Germline CDR1 reads SGHNT; CDR2 reads YYREEE (reference sequence). The germline V and J ends were trimmed by 5 bases and 2 bases, with 13 bases remaining between them. The CDR3 covers 15 residues.

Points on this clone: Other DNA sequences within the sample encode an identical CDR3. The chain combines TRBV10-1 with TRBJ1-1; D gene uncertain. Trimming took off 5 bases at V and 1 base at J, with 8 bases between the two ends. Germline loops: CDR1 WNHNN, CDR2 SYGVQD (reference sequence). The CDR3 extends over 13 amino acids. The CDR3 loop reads CASSPGGNTEAFF. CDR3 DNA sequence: TGCGCCAGCAGTCCCGGAGGGAACACTGAAGCTTTCTTT.

In nucleotides, the CDR3 is TGTGCCAGCAGCTCTCGGGGGGGCGGAGGTGGAAACACCATATATTTT. Its translation is CASSSRGGGGGNTIYF. The V call is TRBV7-2, the J call TRBJ1-3, with D perhaps matching TRBD1 (6 bases). V lost 4 bases to trimming and J lost 3 bases, with 16 bases between them. This CDR3 is built from 16 residues. The germline V gene has CDR1 SGHTA and CDR2 FQGNSA.

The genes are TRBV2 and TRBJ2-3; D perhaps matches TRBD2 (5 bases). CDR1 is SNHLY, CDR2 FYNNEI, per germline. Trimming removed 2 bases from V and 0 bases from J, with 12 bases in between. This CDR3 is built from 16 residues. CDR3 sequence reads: CASSERLATSTDTQYF. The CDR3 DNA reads TGTGCCAGCAGTGAACGGCTAGCCACCAGCACAGATACGCAGTATTTT.

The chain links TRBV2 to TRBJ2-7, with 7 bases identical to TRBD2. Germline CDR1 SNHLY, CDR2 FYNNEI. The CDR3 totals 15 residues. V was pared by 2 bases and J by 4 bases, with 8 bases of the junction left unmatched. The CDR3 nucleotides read TGTGCCAGCAGTGAACTTTCCGGGGGGAGTTACGAGCAGTACTTC. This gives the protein CASSELSGGSYEQYF.

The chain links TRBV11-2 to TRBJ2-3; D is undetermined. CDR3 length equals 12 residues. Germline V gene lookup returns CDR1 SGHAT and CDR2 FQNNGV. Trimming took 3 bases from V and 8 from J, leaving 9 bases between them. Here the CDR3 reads CASSFRVGTQYF. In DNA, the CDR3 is TGTGCCAGCAGCTTTCGCGTCGGTACGCAGTATTTT.

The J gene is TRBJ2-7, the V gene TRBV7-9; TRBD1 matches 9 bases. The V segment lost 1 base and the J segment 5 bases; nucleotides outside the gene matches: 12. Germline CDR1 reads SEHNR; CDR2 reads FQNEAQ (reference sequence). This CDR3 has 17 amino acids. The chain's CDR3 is CASSLGGSGTGSDEQYF. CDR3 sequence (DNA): TGTGCCAGCAGCTTAGGGGGTTCCGGGACAGGGTCCGACGAGCAGTACTTC.